Below are 27 T cell receptor beta chains sequenced from a single sample in a study of CD8 T cells in ankylosing spondylitis. TCRdb independently ran MiXCR on the 5' RACE reads; one entry per CDR3 protein. The sample includes about 340,000 distinct CDR3 sequences, under 15% seen only once; the top ten take about 1%. Sequencing input: blood, either unsorted or a sorted T cell fraction (not recorded which). The receptors here all came from a male donor with ankylosing spondylitis or in good health (not recorded which).

The chain carries TRBV20-1 and TRBJ2-5; 7 bases map to TRBD2. V lost 6 bases to trimming and J lost 2 bases; unmatched junction nucleotides: 6. CDR1 and CDR2 (germline): DFQATT, SNEGSKA (reference sequence). The CDR3 is made up of 13 amino acids. CDR3: CSAITSAQETQYF. CDR3 nucleotides: TGCAGTGCGATCACTAGCGCGCAAGAGACCCAGTACTTC.

This clonotype has ten or more counts. V gene TRBV5-1 combines with J gene TRBJ1-1, with TRBD1 matching 8 bases. CDR1 SGHRS and CDR2 YFSETQ come from the germline V gene. This CDR3 comprises 15 residues. With 2 bases clipped from V and 4 bases from J, the junction kept 7 bases outside the gene matches. The CDR3 DNA reads as TGCGCCAGCAGCTTCCAGGGGGCTGTGGGCACTGAAGCTTTCTTT. This gives the protein CASSFQGAVGTEAFF.

The V call is TRBV20-1, the J call TRBJ1-1, with a possible D match to TRBD1 (5 bases). The ends were cut back, 5 bases at V and 0 bases at J, with 13 bases in the middle. This CDR3 is 14 amino acids long. Germline CDR1 and CDR2: DFQATT and SNEGSKA (reference sequence). The CDR3 protein is CSAPNHRMNTEAFF. The CDR3 nucleotides read TGCAGTGCTCCAAACCACAGGATGAACACTGAAGCTTTCTTT.

This clonotype has only a few counts. The chain uses TRBV19 and TRBJ2-1; 10 nucleotides align to TRBD2. The V gene's germline CDR1 is LNHDA and CDR2 SQIVND (reference sequence). With V trimmed by 3 bases and J by 3 bases, 14 bases remained unmatched. The CDR3 length is 19 residues. In DNA form, the CDR3 reads TGTGCCAGTAGTATCGGGCTAGCGGGAGCAGCTAGAAGCTACAATGAGCAGTTCTTC. Its translation is CASSIGLAGAARSYNEQFF.

This clonotype was seen repeatedly, ten times or more. The genes are TRBV15 and TRBJ2-5; weak D call: TRBD2 (5 bases). Looked up from germline, CDR1 is LNHNV and CDR2 is YYDKDF (reference sequence). Trimming shortened V by 1 base and J by 5 bases, and 5 bases separated the two germline ends. The CDR3 length is 12 residues. CDR3 nucleotides: TGTGCCACCAGCAGAGGGGAGGAGACCCAGTACTTC. Translated: CATSRGEETQYF. Variable domain in full (rest from reference TRBV15 and TRBJ2-5): DAMVIQNPRYQVTQFGKPVTLSCSQTLNHNVMYWYQQKSSQAPKLLFHYYDKDFNNEADTPDNFQSRRPNTSFCFLDIRSPGLGDTAMYLCATSRGEETQYFGPGTRLLVL.

A few counts support this clonotype. This chain links TRBV4-1 with TRBJ2-1; D call uncertain. V was clipped by 4 bases and J by 0 bases, with 16 bases between them. The germline V gene has CDR1 MGHRA and CDR2 YSYEKL. The CDR3 extends over 17 amino acids. CDR3 coding DNA: TGCGCCAGCAGCCCACCGGGTGGTCTGAGCTCCTACAATGAGCAGTTCTTC. Its protein is CASSPPGGLSSYNEQFF.

This clonotype was recorded a few times. The rearrangement joins TRBV12-3 or TRBV12-4 to TRBJ2-1, with D uncertain. The length of the CDR3 is 15 residues. V was clipped by 4 bases and J by 10 bases, with 20 bases between them. CDR3 nucleotides: TGTGCCAGCAGTTCTATTCAACCTGGGATCGTCGAGCAGTTCTTC. It codes for CASSSIQPGIVEQFF.

The CDR3 sequence: CASRQGDNEKLFF. CDR3 coding DNA: TGTGCCAGTCGCCAGGGGGATAATGAAAAACTGTTTTTT. The gene calls are TRBV2 and TRBJ1-4, with 7 bases matching TRBD1. CDR3 length: 13 residues. Unmatched junction bases numbered 5, after V lost 9 bases and J lost 4 bases. Germline V gene sequence: CDR1 SNHLY, CDR2 FYNNEI.

This clonotype turned up a few times. The chain employs TRBV27 and TRBJ2-7; 11 nucleotides match TRBD2. Looked up from germline, CDR1 is MNHEY and CDR2 is SMNVEV (reference sequence). V lost 8 bases, J lost 4 bases, and 25 bases stayed unmatched. The CDR3 spans 20 residues. The CDR3 sequence: CASRPERGARWTSGYYEQYF. In nucleotides, the CDR3 is TGTGCCAGCCGCCCGGAGAGGGGTGCCCGGTGGACTAGCGGGTATTACGAGCAGTACTTC.

The chain couples TRBV9 to TRBJ2-1; TRBD2 agrees at 12 bases. Germline V gives CDR1 SGDLS, CDR2 YYNGEE. V shed 2 bases and J 9 bases; nucleotides not matched to a gene: 9. CDR3 length: 16 amino acids. Here the CDR3 DNA reads TGTGCCAGCAGCGTCACAGTACTAGCGGGAGGTGTTGAGCAGTTCTTC. It is translated as CASSVTVLAGGVEQFF.

The V call is TRBV27, the J call TRBJ1-5; 7 bases are a match to TRBD1. Unmatched junction bases numbered 10, after V lost 8 bases and J lost 6 bases. Germline V gene data show CDR1 as MNHEY and CDR2 as SMNVEV (reference sequence). CDR3 length equals 14 residues. The CDR3 protein is CASGFRGGSQPQHF. The CDR3 bases are TGTGCCAGCGGCTTCCGAGGGGGCAGTCAGCCCCAGCATTTT.

The chain uses TRBV6-1 and TRBJ1-1; unclear D gene. The germline CDR1 and CDR2 sequences are MNHNS and SASEGT. Trimming took off 8 bases at V and 9 bases at J, with 19 bases between the two ends. The CDR3 extends over 13 amino acids. The CDR3 DNA reads as TGTGCCAGCGGCTCTGGGAGGCCCCCTCAAGCTTTCTTT. Residues: CASGSGRPPQAFF.

This clonotype showed up many times. The V gene is TRBV12-3 or TRBV12-4, the J gene TRBJ2-5; unclear D gene. Trimming removed 2 bases from V and 6 bases from J, with 10 bases in between. This CDR3 is 13 amino acids long. The CDR3 loop reads CASSLLEKKTQYF. CDR3 bases: TGTGCCAGCAGTTTACTGGAGAAGAAGACCCAGTACTTC.

The chain uses TRBV18 and TRBJ1-2; D possibly corresponds to TRBD1 (5 bases). Trimming pared 6 bases from V and 2 bases from J, leaving 25 bases between. This CDR3 spans 18 amino acids. Per the germline V gene, CDR1 is KGHSH and CDR2 is LQKENI. DNA for the CDR3: TGTGCCAGCTCGCCGATCCCCCCCGGAGGGACCCTCAACTATGGCTACACCTTC. This translates into CASSPIPPGGTLNYGYTF.

The chain employs TRBV27 and TRBJ2-1; 9 positions agree with TRBD2. CDR3 length: 17 residues. The J segment lost 4 bases and the V segment lost 6 bases, leaving 13 bases of the junction unmatched. CDR1 and CDR2 from the germline V gene are MNHEY and SMNVEV (reference sequence). Here the CDR3 DNA reads TGTGCCAGCAGACGGCCTAGTAGCGGGGGCCTTTACAATGAGCAGTTCTTC. Translating it yields CASRRPSSGGLYNEQFF.

The rearrangement joins TRBV27 to TRBJ1-5; D not certain. Trimming took 6 bases from V and 0 from J, leaving 12 bases between them. The CDR3 has 15 residues. Germline V lookup: CDR1 MNHEY, CDR2 SMNVEV (reference sequence). Here the CDR3 DNA reads TGTGCCAGCAGACCAAGGGAGTATAGCAATCAGCCCCAGCATTTT. It yields the protein CASRPREYSNQPQHF.

This clonotype was observed many times. The chain has TRBV14 and TRBJ1-1; D perhaps matches TRBD1 (5 bases). CDR3 size: 13 residues. CDR1 and CDR2 (germline): SGHDN, FVKESK. V dropped 4 bases and J dropped 6 bases, with 12 bases sitting between them. In DNA, the CDR3 is TGTGCCAGCAGCCCTCTCCCGGGGGCTGAAGCTTTCTTT. It encodes CASSPLPGAEAFF.

This clonotype was found many times. V usage is TRBV12-3 or TRBV12-4 and J usage is TRBJ1-1; D is undetermined. Deletions cut 8 bases from V and 1 base from J, with 11 bases between. The CDR3 has 13 residues. CDR3 sequence: CASSNRGNTEAFF. CDR3 coding DNA: TGTGCCAGCTCGAATCGGGGGAACACTGAAGCTTTCTTT.

This clonotype was picked up a small number of times. This chain's CDR3 is CASSRGQRGGVFTYNEQFF. CDR3 nucleotides: TGTGCCAGCAGCAGAGGGCAGCGGGGGGGCGTTTTCACCTACAATGAGCAGTTCTTC. The J gene is TRBJ2-1, the V gene TRBV11-1, with TRBD2 identical over 10 bases. The CDR3 covers 19 residues. Per germline, CDR1 SGHAT and CDR2 FQDESV (reference sequence). The trim removed 5 bases at V and 2 bases at J, leaving 15 bases unmatched.

The chain carries TRBV10-3 and TRBJ2-1; TRBD2 matches 14 bases. The V gene's germline CDR1 is ENHRY and CDR2 SYGVKD. Trimming removed 6 bases from V and 9 bases from J; junction bases left unmatched: 7. The CDR3 consists of 15 residues. The CDR3 loop reads CAISGGLAGEGEQFF. The CDR3 nucleotides read TGTGCCATCAGCGGGGGACTAGCGGGAGAGGGTGAGCAGTTCTTC.

DNA of the CDR3: TGCGCCAGCAGCCGCCCTTATCCACGGGATACGCAGTATTTT. The encoded protein is CASSRPYPRDTQYF. The chain carries TRBV4-1 and TRBJ2-3; D unclear. V shed 4 bases and J shed 6 bases, with 14 bases lying between them. This CDR3 is built from 14 residues. Germline V CDR1 and CDR2: MGHRA, YSYEKL.

The table lists this clonotype with many counts. This sequence joins TRBV20-1 and TRBJ1-1; D gene unclear. The CDR3 consists of 13 residues. Germline values: CDR1 DFQATT, CDR2 SNEGSKA (reference sequence). The V and J ends lost 0 bases and 4 bases respectively, with 9 bases between them. The CDR3 loop is CSARDAGGTEAFF. CDR3 in DNA: TGCAGTGCTAGAGACGCGGGAGGCACTGAAGCTTTCTTT.

In this sample, this clonotype turned up a few times. V is TRBV20-1 and J is TRBJ2-2; tentative D call: TRBD2 (5 bases). Germline CDR1 reads DFQATT; CDR2 reads SNEGSKA (reference sequence). Between the trimmed V and J ends, which lost 0 bases and 7 bases, there was a span of 9 bases. This CDR3 is 13 amino acids long. The CDR3 region is CSARDGSVGELFF. CDR3 nucleotides: TGCAGTGCTAGAGATGGGAGCGTCGGGGAGCTGTTTTTT.

The chain is built from TRBV18 and TRBJ1-1; 9 nucleotides align to TRBD1. J was trimmed by 6 bases and V by 3 bases; bases with no gene match: 2. In germline, CDR1 is KGHSH, CDR2 LQKENI. This CDR3 contains 13 residues. As DNA, the CDR3 is TGTGCCAGCTCACCGTGGACAGGGGCTGAAGCTTTCTTT. It is translated as CASSPWTGAEAFF.

This clonotype has only a few counts. The gene calls are TRBV12-3 or TRBV12-4 and TRBJ1-1; the D is unclear. The V end lost 9 bases, the J end lost 2 bases, and 10 bases lay between the germline ends. The CDR3 contains 12 residues. DNA of the CDR3: TGTGCCAGTCAAACTCCTAACACTGAAGCTTTCTTT. This encodes CASQTPNTEAFF.

J is TRBJ2-1 and V is TRBV5-1; 12 nucleotides line up with TRBD1. Trimming cost V 3 bases and J 6 bases; bases outside gene matches: 4. Germline CDR1 reads SGHRS; CDR2 reads YFSETQ. CDR3 length: 15 residues. Here the CDR3 reads CASSSGQGAGNEQFF. CDR3 bases: TGCGCCAGCAGCTCGGGACAGGGGGCGGGCAATGAGCAGTTCTTC.

This sequence joins TRBV29-1 and TRBJ2-5; D call uncertain. CDR1 and CDR2 from the germline V gene are SQVTM and ANQGSEA. V lost 3 bases and J lost 2, with 7 bases in between. This CDR3 has 12 residues. The CDR3 nucleotides are TGCAGCGTTGATCAGTTTCAAGAGACCCAGTACTTC. This translates into CSVDQFQETQYF. Combining the CDR3 with reference TRBV29-1 and TRBJ2-5 gives the whole variable domain SAVISQKPSRDICQRGTSLTIQCQVDSQVTMMFWYRQQPGQSLTLIATANQGSEATYESGFVIDKFPISRPNLTFSTLTVSNMSPEDSSIYLCSVDQFQETQYFGPGTRLLVL.